Following are 32 T cell receptor beta chains from one sample sequenced in a study of T cell responses to AZD1222 COVID-19 vaccine. Measured with immunoSEQ multiplex PCR; TCRdb has only the in-frame clones, and not every one. The repertoire holds roughly 130,000 clones, with around 90% as singletons. The sequencing here drew on peripheral blood, taken on day 0 of AZD1222 vaccination. The receptors derive from an adult in good health.

The rearrangement joins TRBV4-3 to TRBJ2-2; 8 bases align to TRBD2. There are 17 residues in the CDR3. Germline assignment: CDR1 LGHNA and CDR2 YSLEER. Unmatched junction bases numbered 8, after V lost 1 base and J lost 4 bases. The CDR3 DNA sequence: TGCGCCAGCAGCCAAGCGATCGGGACTAGTTCCACCGGGGAGCTGTTTTTT. Encoded protein: CASSQAIGTSSTGELFF.

This chain joins TRBV6-2 or TRBV6-3 and TRBJ2-5, with D tentatively TRBD1 or TRBD2 (5 bases each). The CDR3 has 13 amino acids. The germline V and J ends were trimmed by 6 bases and 7 bases, with 15 bases remaining between them. Per germline, CDR1 MNHEY and CDR2 SVGEGT. For the CDR3, the DNA is TGTGCCAGCAGCCCTACCAGGGCGGGGACCCAGTACTTC. This sequence encodes CASSPTRAGTQYF.

CDR3 sequence (DNA): TGCGCCAGCAGTGAGTCGGTAAGGTCCGGCGAGCAGTACTTC. Translating it yields CASSESVRSGEQYF. The chain recombines TRBV10-1 with TRBJ2-7; D is undetermined. Germline CDR1 reads WNHNN; CDR2 reads SYGVQD (reference sequence). V lost 0 bases, J lost 6 bases, and 12 bases lay in between. This CDR3 region has 14 residues.

This clone was seen only once. This chain joins TRBV6-1 and TRBJ2-3; 7 positions match TRBD2. This CDR3 has 15 amino acids. Germline CDR1 and CDR2: MNHNS and SASEGT. The V gene end was trimmed by 3 bases and the J gene end by 2 bases; junction bases not matched to a gene: 5. The CDR3 DNA follows: TGTGCCAGCAGTGATCTCGGGACTATCACAGATACGCAGTATTTT. Amino acids: CASSDLGTITDTQYF.

The chain is built from TRBV3-1 (or the pseudogene TRBV3-2) and TRBJ1-2; the D gene is possibly TRBD1 (5 bases). Germline values: CDR1 LGHDT, CDR2 YNNKEL (reference sequence). The CDR3 extends over 13 amino acids. V was trimmed by 11 bases and J by 4 bases, leaving 17 bases between them. The CDR3 spells CASREGVGYGYTF. The CDR3 DNA reads TGTGCCTCCAGGGAGGGAGTAGGCTATGGCTACACCTTC.

The chain is built from TRBV5-1 and TRBJ2-3; D may be TRBD1 (5 bases). Germline loops: CDR1 SGHRS, CDR2 YFSETQ. V was clipped by 5 bases and J by 6 bases, with 13 bases between them. The CDR3 contains 13 residues. CDR3 residues: CASSLRVGDTQYF. In DNA, the CDR3 is TGCGCCAGCAGTCTCAGGGTAGGGGATACGCAGTATTTT.

The V gene is TRBV5-1, the J gene TRBJ2-5; tentative D call: TRBD2 (5 bases). CDR1 is SGHRS and CDR2 is YFSETQ in the germline V gene. The germline V and J ends were trimmed by 0 bases and 5 bases, with 17 bases remaining between them. The CDR3 is 16 amino acids. The CDR3 region has the DNA TGCGCCAGCAGCTTGGGGTCCCCGGGGTCGGGGGAGACCCAGTACTTC. Amino acids: CASSLGSPGSGETQYF.

V and J are TRBV6-4 and TRBJ1-2; the D is unclear. Germline CDR1 is MRHNA and CDR2 is SNTAGT. V lost 6 bases and J 4 bases, leaving 15 bases between the germline ends. This CDR3 is 14 amino acids long. This chain's CDR3 is CASSPTDGLYGYTF. CDR3 coding DNA: TGTGCCAGCAGCCCCACGGACGGACTCTATGGCTACACCTTC.

V gene TRBV7-3 combines with J gene TRBJ2-2, with 11 nucleotides matching TRBD2. Trimming removed 8 bases from V and 4 bases from J; junction bases left unmatched: 3. The CDR3 sequence is 14 residues long. Germline CDR1 and CDR2: SGHTA and FQGTGA. The CDR3 sequence is CASRLAGLTGELFF. The CDR3 DNA reads as TGTGCCAGCCGACTAGCGGGGCTCACCGGGGAGCTGTTTTTT.

This chain connects TRBV10-3 to TRBJ1-1; 9 bases are shared with TRBD1. Germline CDR1 reads ENHRY; CDR2 reads SYGVKD. V shed 3 bases, J shed 1 base, and the junction held 3 bases outside the gene matches. The CDR3 is 15 amino acids. CDR3: CAISDGQGTNTEAFF. CDR3 nucleotides: TGTGCCATCAGTGATGGACAGGGGACGAACACTGAAGCTTTCTTT.

The CDR3: CASSSKPYRGSNTGELFF. For the CDR3, the DNA is TGTGCCAGCAGTTCGAAACCGTACAGGGGTTCGAACACCGGGGAGCTGTTTTTT. This sequence joins TRBV6-2 or TRBV6-3 and TRBJ2-2, with TRBD1 matching 7 bases. Unmatched junction bases numbered 11, after V lost 4 bases and J lost 0 bases. This CDR3 spans 18 amino acids. Germline values: CDR1 MNHEY, CDR2 SVGEGT.

The chain recombines TRBV5-5 with TRBJ2-3, with no clear D. Germline values: CDR1 SGHKS, CDR2 YYEKEE (reference sequence). CDR3 length: 14 amino acids. Trimming took 1 base from V and 2 from J, leaving 8 bases between them. The CDR3 loop reads CASSLWQDTDTQYF. In nucleotides, the CDR3 is TGTGCCAGCAGCTTGTGGCAGGACACAGATACGCAGTATTTT.

The rearrangement joins TRBV20-1 to TRBJ1-5; D gene unclear. The CDR3 extends over 12 amino acids. V dropped 3 bases and J dropped 7 bases, with 10 bases sitting between them. Per germline, CDR1 DFQATT and CDR2 SNEGSKA (reference sequence). As DNA, the CDR3 is TGCAGTGCTAGTCGATTACGCCAGCCCCAGCATTTT. This sequence encodes CSASRLRQPQHF.

This clone was found once. The gene calls are TRBV5-3 and TRBJ2-5, with D possibly matching TRBD1 (6 bases). TRBV5-3 is an open reading frame, and its role is uncertain. The CDR3 length is 19 residues. V lost 0 bases to trimming and J lost 5 bases, with 26 bases between them. CDR3 sequence: CARSLESGGKQGIGETQYF. The CDR3 nucleotides read TGTGCCAGAAGCTTGGAGAGCGGAGGAAAACAGGGTATTGGGGAGACCCAGTACTTC.

The chain carries TRBV28 and TRBJ2-7; D might be TRBD1 or TRBD2, each matching 5 bases. Germline assignment: CDR1 MDHEN and CDR2 SYDVKM. Between the trimmed V and J ends, which lost 7 bases and 2 bases, there was a span of 15 bases. The CDR3 spans 14 residues. The CDR3 spells CASTLRDPTYEQYF. CDR3 nucleotide sequence: TGTGCCAGCACCCTCCGGGACCCCACCTACGAGCAGTACTTC.

The V gene is TRBV30, the J gene TRBJ1-6; D remains ambiguous. V lost 0 bases and J lost 9, with 12 bases in between. Germline V lookup: CDR1 GTSNPN, CDR2 SVGIG (reference sequence). This CDR3 has 14 amino acids. CDR3 DNA sequence: TGTGCCTGGAGTGTAGGCGTAGTATCTTCACCCCTCCACTTT. Its protein is CAWSVGVVSSPLHF.

The rearrangement uses TRBV6-1 and TRBJ1-2, with a possible D match to TRBD1 (5 bases). The germline V gene encodes CDR1 MNHNS and CDR2 SASEGT. Trimming left V 3 bases short and J 7 bases short, with 15 bases between. The CDR3 contains 14 residues. The CDR3 here is CASSETTGTFGYTF. Here the CDR3 DNA reads TGTGCCAGCAGTGAGACAACGGGGACGTTTGGCTACACCTTC.

The count of this clone is one. The gene calls are TRBV21-1 and TRBJ2-6; the table calls TRBD1, which could not be checked here. TRBV21-1 is listed as a pseudogene. This CDR3 spans 18 amino acids. The CDR3 DNA follows: TGTGCCAGCAGCAAAGTGCGGACAGCGAGCTCTGGGGCCAACGTCCTGACTTTC. Translating gives CASSKVRTASSGANVLTF.

The chain has TRBV19 and TRBJ2-1; D call uncertain. Trimming pared 3 bases from V and 4 bases from J, leaving 7 bases between. From germline, CDR1 is LNHDA and CDR2 SQIVND (reference sequence). The CDR3 spans 13 residues. The CDR3 region is CASSMQGYNEQFF. As DNA, the CDR3 is TGTGCCAGTAGTATGCAAGGGTACAATGAGCAGTTCTTC.

The CDR3 sequence: CASMAKTNTEAFF. CDR3 nucleotide sequence: TGCGCCAGCATGGCAAAAACGAACACTGAAGCTTTCTTT. The V call is TRBV10-1, the J call TRBJ1-1; D is unclear. V was cut by 7 bases and J by 1 base, with 10 bases left in between. The CDR3 extends over 13 amino acids. CDR1 and CDR2 (germline): WNHNN, SYGVQD (reference sequence).

As regards this clone: The sample carries other DNA sequences with the same CDR3. The chain recombines TRBV30 with TRBJ1-5; D is ambiguous. Germline assignment: CDR1 GTSNPN and CDR2 SVGIG (reference sequence). Trimming stripped 0 bases from V and 4 bases from J, with 10 bases between. The CDR3 runs 14 residues. In nucleotides, the CDR3 is TGTGCCTGGAGTGTTGGTCGGGGAAATCAGCCCCAGCATTTT. It translates to CAWSVGRGNQPQHF.

The CDR3 bases are TGTGCCAGCAGAGGACAGGACACCGGGGAGCTGTTTTTT. It yields the protein CASRGQDTGELFF. The V and J genes are TRBV6-4 and TRBJ2-2; 7 bases fit TRBD1. Germline V gene lookup returns CDR1 MRHNA and CDR2 SNTAGT. The CDR3 covers 13 residues. Trimming cost V 6 bases and J 3 bases; bases outside gene matches: 1.

This rearrangement joins TRBV4-1 to TRBJ2-7, with TRBD1 as a possible D gene (7 bases). The germline V gene encodes CDR1 MGHRA and CDR2 YSYEKL. This CDR3 comprises 16 residues. The V gene lost 8 bases and the J gene lost 4 bases, with 24 bases spanning the gap. The CDR3 region has the DNA TGCGCCAGCCGAGCCCTAGCGTCGGACAGGAGTTACGAGCAGTACTTC. This codes for CASRALASDRSYEQYF.

This clone was counted once. The chain has TRBV7-9 and TRBJ1-1; D is possibly TRBD1 (5 bases). Trimming stripped 0 bases from V and 5 bases from J, with 10 bases between. The germline V gene has CDR1 SEHNR and CDR2 FQNEAQ (reference sequence). There are 14 residues in the CDR3. The CDR3 protein is CASSLAGAGTEAFF. The CDR3 bases are TGTGCCAGCAGCTTAGCAGGGGCGGGGACTGAAGCTTTCTTT.

This clone appeared a few times. The chain recombines TRBV14 with TRBJ1-1; 9 positions match TRBD1. V was pared by 4 bases and J by 4 bases, with 1 base of the junction left unmatched. This CDR3 is 13 amino acids long. CDR1 SGHDN and CDR2 FVKESK come from the germline V gene. The CDR3: CASSLGQGTEAFF. CDR3 DNA sequence: TGTGCCAGCAGCCTGGGACAGGGCACTGAAGCTTTCTTT.

The chain is built from TRBV9 and TRBJ1-3; D unresolved. Germline loops: CDR1 SGDLS, CDR2 YYNGEE. V dropped 3 bases and J dropped 0 bases, with 1 base sitting between them. This CDR3 region has 12 residues. The CDR3 reads CASSGSGNTIYF. The CDR3 DNA is TGTGCCAGCAGCGGCTCTGGAAACACCATATATTTT.

V and J are TRBV5-4 and TRBJ2-1; 16 bases agree with TRBD2. V lost 1 base to trimming and J lost 7 bases; unmatched junction nucleotides: 8. The CDR3 loop spans 18 amino acids. Germline V CDR1 and CDR2: SGHNT, YYREEE (reference sequence). The CDR3 loop is CASSLPGLAGGPENEQFF. CDR3 nucleotide sequence: TGTGCCAGCAGCTTGCCGGGACTAGCGGGAGGGCCGGAGAATGAGCAGTTCTTC.

This chain links TRBV6-5 with TRBJ1-6; maybe TRBD1 (5 bases). Germline V gene sequence: CDR1 MNHEY, CDR2 SVGAGI. CDR3 length equals 14 residues. V lost 8 bases and J lost 12, with 20 bases in between. The CDR3 spells CASLGGMGIGPLHF. The CDR3 DNA follows: TGTGCCAGCTTGGGGGGTATGGGAATTGGACCCCTCCACTTT.

J is TRBJ2-7 and V is TRBV6-5; 9 bases are shared with TRBD2. The CDR3 consists of 14 residues. J gave up 2 bases and V 7 bases, and 6 bases lay outside the gene matches. CDR1 and CDR2 from the germline V gene are MNHEY and SVGAGI. The DNA of the CDR3 is TGTGCCAGCACCAATAGCGGGGGAACCTACGAGCAGTACTTC. Residues: CASTNSGGTYEQYF.

This clone came up once. The CDR3 DNA reads as TGTGCCAGCAGCTTGCCAGGGCCTAATTCACCCCTCCACTTT. Encoded protein: CASSLPGPNSPLHF. V and J are TRBV5-4 and TRBJ1-6; a weak D match, TRBD1 (5 bases). Germline values: CDR1 SGHNT, CDR2 YYREEE (reference sequence). Trimming left V 1 base short and J 6 bases short, with 8 bases between. The CDR3 extends over 14 amino acids.

The chain has TRBV5-6 and TRBJ2-4; D uncertain. This CDR3 comprises 14 residues. The V end was cut by 0 bases, the J end by 0 bases, with 4 bases between. From germline, CDR1 is SGHDT and CDR2 YYEEEE. CDR3 sequence (DNA): TGTGCCAGCAGCTTGGCCTTAGCCAAAAACATTCAGTACTTC. It specifies CASSLALAKNIQYF.

J is TRBJ2-7 and V is TRBV10-2, with 7 bases that match TRBD1. The CDR3 has 14 residues. Germline CDR1 reads WSHSY; CDR2 reads SAAADI. V gave up 7 bases and J gave up 2 bases; unmatched junction bases: 8. CDR3 residues: CASKITGATYEQYF. CDR3 DNA: TGCGCCAGCAAAATTACAGGGGCTACCTACGAGCAGTACTTC.